This TCR beta chain comes out of a study of T cells in Graves' hyperthyroidism and ophthalmopathy. Study summary: Peripheral blood was obtained at initial diagnosis, preceding any treatment. Whole-study findings and limits: Ophthalmopathy stood apart from stable hyperthyroidism in a 13 V-J model.

This clonotype was observed many times. Its specificity is not known. TCR beta CDR3 regions were amplified from RNA. The TCR CDR3 first-round RT-PCR relied on the HTBI primer set. TCRdb reprocessed the multiplex PCR reads with MiXCR, giving one entry per CDR3 protein. This sample carries a few hundred thousand distinct CDR3 sequences, about 25% of them seen once, and the ten largest clones take around 70%. Newly diagnosed hyperthyroidism patients aged 18 to 65 years had disease lasting under 2 months. The V end was cut by 1 base, the J end by 1 base, with 11 bases between. The CDR3 runs 15 residues. Germline lookup yields CDR1 SNHLY and CDR2 FYNNEI.

The source material was blood. The chain links TRBV2 to TRBJ2-7; D may be TRBD1 (6 bases). This sequence was found in a man aged 45-65 years with Graves' hyperthyroidism. CDR3 sequence reads: CASSEGRGRSYEQYF. CDR3 coding DNA: TGTGCCAGCAGTGAAGGCAGGGGCCGATCCTACGAGCAGTACTTC.